The rows below give T cell receptor beta chains drawn from one sample of a study of cytotoxic CD8 clonotypes in ibrutinib-treated CLL. Sequencing used immunoSEQ multiplex PCR; TCRdb keeps in-frame clones, though not all of them. The data hold approximately 100,000 clones, with about 58% observed a single time. Sequencing was performed on PBMCs, taken after 24 months of ibrutinib treatment. The receptors stem from a human donor with chronic lymphocytic leukemia. The CDR3 runs from the conserved cysteine through the conserved F or W. D genes are given only for firm matches. The size of a clone is reported for some rows only, either as once, few or many, or as a class for expanded clones.

length,V,size,D,J,DNA,CDR3
15,TRBV15,NA,NA,TRBJ1-2,TGTGCCACCAGCAGAGGGGCAGGGTCGATATATGGCTACACCTTC,CATSRGAGSIYGYTF
14,TRBV29-1,few,TRBD1,TRBJ1-1,TGCAGCGTCCTCGGGGGCAGGGGGCTGGCTGAAGCTTTCTTT,CSVLGGRGLAEAFF
13,TRBV5-4,NA,TRBD2,TRBJ2-3,TGTGCCAGCAGCCCCCGGGGGGCAGATACGCAGTATTTT,CASSPRGADTQYF
16,TRBV27,NA,TRBD2,TRBJ2-5,TGTGCCAGCAGCCCCGGACTAGCGGGGGGGCTAGAGACCCAGTACTTC,CASSPGLAGGLETQYF
11,TRBV9,NA,NA,TRBJ2-7,TGTGCCAGCAGCCAATCCCACGAGCAGTACTTC,CASSQSHEQYF
14,TRBV14,NA,NA,TRBJ2-5,TGTGCCAGCAGCCAAGATGGGGGATTGGAGACCCAGTACTTC,CASSQDGGLETQYF
13,TRBV6-5,few,NA,TRBJ1-1,TGTGCCAGCAGTTACGGCGGGGCCACTGAAGCTTTCTTT,CASSYGGATEAFF
14,TRBV2,NA,TRBD1,TRBJ2-7,TGTGCCAGCAGCGAGAGGGGACAGGGATACGAGCAGTACTTC,CASSERGQGYEQYF
17,TRBV21-1,once,NA,TRBJ2-5,TGTGCCAGCAGCAAAGACACGGAAAGCGGGCGGGGAGAGACCCAGTACTTC,CASSKDTESGRGETQYF
16,TRBV7-3,NA,TRBD2,TRBJ2-1,TGTGCCAGCAGCCGGACTAGCGGGACAACCTACAATGAGCAGTTCTTC,CASSRTSGTTYNEQFF
13,TRBV27,NA,NA,TRBJ2-3,TGTGCCAGCAGTTTACGAATCACAGATACGCAGTATTTT,CASSLRITDTQYF
15,TRBV5-4,NA,NA,TRBJ2-1,TGTGCCAGCAGCTTAAGGATTCCGGGCAACAATGAGCAGTTCTTC,CASSLRIPGNNEQFF
13,TRBV2,NA,TRBD1,TRBJ2-7,TGTGCCAGCAACACAGGGGCAGAACGGGAGCAGTACTTC,CASNTGAEREQYF
17,TRBV12-5,NA,NA,TRBJ1-6,TGTGCTAGTGGTCCATCGCTGGGAGACTCCTATAATTCACCCCTCCACTTT,CASGPSLGDSYNSPLHF
14,TRBV6-5,NA,NA,TRBJ2-6,TGTGCCAGCAGTTACTTGTCTGGGGCCAACGTCCTGACTTTC,CASSYLSGANVLTF
15,TRBV14,NA,NA,TRBJ1-1,TGTGCCAGCAGCCAGCACAGGATCGTGAACACTGAAGCTTTCTTT,CASSQHRIVNTEAFF
15,TRBV15,NA,TRBD1,TRBJ2-6,TGTGCCACGAACCAGGGGGCCGCGGGGGCCAACGTCCTGACTTTC,CATNQGAAGANVLTF
13,TRBV18,NA,TRBD1,TRBJ2-4,TGTGCCAGCCTTCGACAGGGGGAAAACATTCAGTACTTC,CASLRQGENIQYF
15,TRBV6-5,few,NA,TRBJ2-7,TGTGCCAGCAGTTACTCGAACGGAGGTGGAAACGAGCAGTACTTC,CASSYSNGGGNEQYF
14,TRBV2,NA,NA,TRBJ2-7,TGTGCCAGCAGCGGAACAGGGACCGGCTACGAGCAGTACTTC,CASSGTGTGYEQYF
16,TRBV7-9,NA,NA,TRBJ2-7,TGTGCCAGCAGCTTAGGGGCAGGGGCGAGCTCCTACGAGCAGTACTTC,CASSLGAGASSYEQYF
15,TRBV5-1,once,NA,TRBJ1-4,TGCGCCAGCAGCTTCTCGAGGACAACTAATGAAAAACTGTTTTTT,CASSFSRTTNEKLFF
14,TRBV18,NA,TRBD1,TRBJ2-7,TGTGCCAGCTCTTCAACCGGGACAGGGATTGAGCAGTACTTC,CASSSTGTGIEQYF
14,TRBV5-1,NA,NA,TRBJ2-3,TGCGCCAGCAGCAATCCGCAGGGTACAGATACGCAGTATTTT,CASSNPQGTDTQYF
14,TRBV15,NA,NA,TRBJ1-1,TGTGCCACCAGCAGAGGGGGGAGGAACACTGAAGCTTTCTTT,CATSRGGRNTEAFF
15,TRBV18,NA,NA,TRBJ2-1,TGTGCCAGCTCACCGACTATAGACGGGGCAAATGAGCAGTTCTTC,CASSPTIDGANEQFF
13,TRBV6-5,NA,NA,TRBJ1-2,TGTGCCAGCAGTGTACACCTTAACTATGGCTACACCTTC,CASSVHLNYGYTF
15,TRBV6-1,NA,NA,TRBJ1-2,TGTGCCAGCAGTGAAAACCCAACCCCGTCCTACGGCTACACCTTC,CASSENPTPSYGYTF
16,TRBV2,few,TRBD1,TRBJ1-5,TGTGCCAGCAGTGGACAGGGACCTAATAGCAATCAGCCCCAGCATTTT,CASSGQGPNSNQPQHF
14,TRBV7-9,NA,TRBD1,TRBJ1-5,TGTGCCAGCAGCTCGGGACAGCCCAATCAGCCCCAGCATTTT,CASSSGQPNQPQHF
15,TRBV4-2,NA,NA,TRBJ2-5,TGTGCCAGCAGCCCCGGGGAGCTAAGTCAAGAGACCCAGTACTTC,CASSPGELSQETQYF
13,TRBV5-1,NA,NA,TRBJ2-1,TGCGCCAGCAGCCCTCCCGTGGGGGATGAGCAGTTCTTC,CASSPPVGDEQFF
15,TRBV7-3,NA,NA,TRBJ2-1,TGTGCCAGCAGCGACGGGATGTTTAGCAACAATGAGCAGTTCTTC,CASSDGMFSNNEQFF
17,TRBV7-3,NA,NA,TRBJ2-2,TGTGCCAGCAGCTTAATGGGTTCAGGAGCGGGCACCGGGGAGCTGTTTTTT,CASSLMGSGAGTGELFF
14,TRBV4-1,few,NA,TRBJ2-1,TGCGCCAGCAGCCACGACAACGGCTACAATGAGCAGTTCTTC,CASSHDNGYNEQFF
13,TRBV30,NA,NA,TRBJ1-6,TGTGCCTGGAGTGAGGACAGTTATTCACCCCTCCACTTT,CAWSEDSYSPLHF
17,TRBV15,NA,NA,TRBJ2-2,TGTGCCACCAGCAGAGATCGAGGTCCCCGCTCGGTCGGGGAGCTGTTTTTT,CATSRDRGPRSVGELFF
14,TRBV5-1,NA,NA,TRBJ2-1,TGCGCCAGCAGCTTGGGAAGCTCCTACAATGAGCAGTTCTTC,CASSLGSSYNEQFF
14,TRBV11-3,NA,NA,TRBJ2-7,TGTGCCAGCAGCTCCTCCCGGGGGACCTACGAGCAGTACTTC,CASSSSRGTYEQYF
11,TRBV11-2,NA,NA,TRBJ2-3,TGTGCCAGCAGCCCCACAGATACGCAGTATTTT,CASSPTDTQYF
13,TRBV6-5,NA,NA,TRBJ2-6,TGTGCCAGCAGACTTGGTGGGGCCAACGTCCTGACTTTC,CASRLGGANVLTF
15,TRBV25-1,NA,NA,TRBJ1-2,TGTGCCAGCAGCCAGTGGACAGAGGATAACTATGGCTACACCTTC,CASSQWTEDNYGYTF
15,TRBV27,few,NA,TRBJ2-3,TGTGCCAGCAGTTTATCTACAGGGTTCACAGATACGCAGTATTTT,CASSLSTGFTDTQYF
17,TRBV7-3,few,TRBD1,TRBJ2-6,TGTGCCAGCAGCTCGCCGGGACAGGCCTCTGGGGCCAACGTCCTGACTTTC,CASSSPGQASGANVLTF
12,TRBV29-1,NA,NA,TRBJ2-7,TGCAGCGTTCAACAAAGCCTCTACGAGCAGTACTTC,CSVQQSLYEQYF
15,TRBV5-1,NA,NA,TRBJ1-1,TGCGCCAGCAGCTTGGAAACAAACAGAAACACTGAAGCTTTCTTT,CASSLETNRNTEAFF
13,TRBV9,few,NA,TRBJ1-6,TGTGCCAGCAGCGTAGATGGGTCTTCACCCCTCCACTTT,CASSVDGSSPLHF
13,TRBV7-6,NA,NA,TRBJ1-1,TGTGCCAGCAGCTTAGGACTTTTCACTGAAGCTTTCTTT,CASSLGLFTEAFF
13,TRBV18,NA,NA,TRBJ2-7,TGTGCCAGCTCCCGTGACTTTGCCTACGAGCAGTACTTC,CASSRDFAYEQYF
16,TRBV25-1,NA,NA,TRBJ1-4,TGTGCCAGCAGTGATCCCCGCAGGGGTTCAATTGAAAAACTGTTTTTT,CASSDPRRGSIEKLFF
15,TRBV7-2,NA,NA,TRBJ2-1,TGTGCCAGCAGCTTTAGAAGGGGGGGATACAATGAGCAGTTCTTC,CASSFRRGGYNEQFF
15,TRBV5-6,NA,NA,TRBJ1-3,TGTGCCAGCAGCTTCTTCGGGGGCGCTGGAAACACCATATATTTT,CASSFFGGAGNTIYF
14,TRBV7-2,NA,NA,TRBJ2-5,TGTGCCAGCAGCACAGACACAGTCAAAGAGACCCAGTACTTC,CASSTDTVKETQYF